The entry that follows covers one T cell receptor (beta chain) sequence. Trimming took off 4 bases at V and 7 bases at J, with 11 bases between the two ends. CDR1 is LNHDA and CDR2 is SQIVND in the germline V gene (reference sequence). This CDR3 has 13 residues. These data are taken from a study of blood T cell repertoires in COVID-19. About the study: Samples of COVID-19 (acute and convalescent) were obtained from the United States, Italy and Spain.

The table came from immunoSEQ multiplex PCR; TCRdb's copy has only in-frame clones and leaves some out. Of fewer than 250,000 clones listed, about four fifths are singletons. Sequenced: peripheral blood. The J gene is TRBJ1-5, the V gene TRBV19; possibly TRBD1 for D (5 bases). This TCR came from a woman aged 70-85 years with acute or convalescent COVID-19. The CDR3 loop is CASSTSTGQPQHF. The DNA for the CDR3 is TGTGCCAGTAGTACCTCCACAGGCCAGCCCCAGCATTTT.